The 21 T cell receptor beta chains below all came from one sample that was sequenced in a study of T cell changes during pregnancy in multiple sclerosis. Profiled with immunoSEQ multiplex PCR; TCRdb holds only in-frame clones, not every one. The sample gives about 49,000 clones, approximately 95% of which show up once; 5.9% is in the top ten. The source was CD8+ T cells from peripheral blood mononuclear cells, collected in the first trimester of pregnancy. These receptors were taken from a female donor with multiple sclerosis, enrolled in a pregnancy study.

The rearrangement joins TRBV5-1 to TRBJ2-7; 12 nucleotides match TRBD2. This CDR3 is built from 16 residues. Germline CDR1 SGHRS, CDR2 YFSETQ. V trimming: 3 bases; J trimming: 2 bases; junction bases outside the gene matches: 6. Written as DNA, the CDR3 is TGCGCCAGCAGCTCGTGGTGGACTAGCGGGACCTACGAGCAGTACTTC. Its translation is CASSSWWTSGTYEQYF.

The chain links TRBV6-1 to TRBJ2-1; TRBD1 matches 8 bases. From germline, CDR1 is MNHNS and CDR2 SASEGT. CDR3 length: 15 amino acids. The J segment lost 3 bases and the V segment lost 5 bases, leaving 6 bases of the junction unmatched. The CDR3 loop reads CASSPGQGYYNEQFF. The CDR3 DNA is TGTGCCAGCAGTCCCGGACAGGGATACTACAATGAGCAGTTCTTC.

The chain combines TRBV7-2 with TRBJ2-2, with 11 bases aligning to TRBD1. The CDR3 extends over 16 amino acids. Germline V gene sequence: CDR1 SGHTA, CDR2 FQGNSA. V was pared by 3 bases and J by 4 bases, with 4 bases of the junction left unmatched. The chain's CDR3 is CASSFIGTGGTGELFF. Written as DNA, the CDR3 is TGTGCCAGCAGCTTTATCGGGACAGGGGGCACCGGGGAGCTGTTTTTT. Combining the CDR3 with reference TRBV7-2 and TRBJ2-2 gives the whole variable domain GAGVSQSPSNKVTEKGKDVELRCDPISGHTALYWYRQSLGQGLEFLIYFQGNSAPDKSGLPSDRFSAERTGGSVSTLTIQRTQQEDSAVYLCASSFIGTGGTGELFFGEGSRLTVL.

This clone was seen a few times. The V gene is TRBV10-2, the J gene TRBJ2-7; D is undetermined. The V end was cut by 8 bases, the J end by 7 bases, with 21 bases between. This CDR3 is built from 14 residues. The germline gives CDR1 WSHSY, CDR2 SAAADI. The CDR3 nucleotides read TGCGCCAGCGGGCTTGGTGGTTTCAGGCAAGAGCAGTACTTC. This gives the protein CASGLGGFRQEQYF.

This clone came up once. V usage is TRBV5-6 and J usage is TRBJ1-2; TRBD1 matches at 7 bases. The germline gives CDR1 SGHDT, CDR2 YYEEEE. The CDR3 is 13 amino acids. The V gene end was trimmed by 0 bases and the J gene end by 5 bases; junction bases not matched to a gene: 1. In DNA form, the CDR3 reads TGTGCCAGCAGCTTGGGGGACAGATATGGCTACACCTTC. This translates into CASSLGDRYGYTF.

The chain is built from TRBV5-1 and TRBJ2-3, with 12 bases that match TRBD1. V shed 6 bases, J shed 4 bases, and the junction held 12 bases outside the gene matches. In germline, CDR1 is SGHRS, CDR2 YFSETQ. The CDR3 spans 17 residues. The CDR3 DNA reads TGCGCCAGCACTCCCAGGGACAGGGGGCTTTCGGCAGATACGCAGTATTTT. Translating it yields CASTPRDRGLSADTQYF.

The J gene is TRBJ1-2, the V gene TRBV5-1; D is perhaps TRBD1 (6 bases). Per germline, CDR1 SGHRS and CDR2 YFSETQ. Between the trimmed V and J ends, which lost 0 bases and 5 bases, there was a span of 14 bases. The CDR3 spans 15 residues. The CDR3 region has the DNA TGCGCCAGCAGCTTGGCCCGGGAAGGGGGTTATGGCTACACCTTC. This codes for CASSLAREGGYGYTF.

The rearrangement uses TRBV9 and TRBJ2-7; 9 bases align to TRBD1. Germline V gives CDR1 SGDLS, CDR2 YYNGEE. The ends lost 3 bases at V and 0 bases at J; junction bases unmatched: 1. The CDR3 runs to 14 residues. Here the CDR3 DNA reads TGTGCCAGCAGCGGACAGGGGGGCTCCTACGAGCAGTACTTC. It yields the protein CASSGQGGSYEQYF.

V gene TRBV14 combines with J gene TRBJ2-3; a weak D match, TRBD2 (5 bases). CDR1 is SGHDN and CDR2 is FVKESK in the germline V gene. CDR3 length equals 15 residues. V was pared by 4 bases and J by 6 bases, with 17 bases between. The CDR3, as DNA: TGTGCCAGCAGCCCAGAAAACGCGGGTTCGGATACGCAGTATTTT. Amino acids: CASSPENAGSDTQYF.

The rearrangement links TRBV7-6 to TRBJ2-7; 9 bases line up with TRBD1. In germline, CDR1 is SGHVS, CDR2 FNYEAQ. Trimming removed 4 bases from V and 1 base from J; junction bases left unmatched: 2. CDR3 length: 14 amino acids. DNA of the CDR3: TGTGCCAGCAGCTGGGACAGGGATTCCTACGAGCAGTACTTC. Its translation is CASSWDRDSYEQYF.

This sequence joins TRBV27 and TRBJ2-1; 8 nucleotides line up with TRBD2. There are 16 residues in the CDR3. The germline gives CDR1 MNHEY, CDR2 SMNVEV (reference sequence). The junction had 10 bases not matched to a gene; V was cut back by 6 bases and J by 3 bases. The CDR3 loop reads CASSRAPGLVYNEQFF. CDR3 bases: TGTGCCAGCAGCCGCGCCCCGGGACTAGTCTACAATGAGCAGTTCTTC.

The gene calls are TRBV5-1 and TRBJ2-3; TRBD2 matches at 7 bases. This CDR3 has 14 residues. Germline CDR1 reads SGHRS; CDR2 reads YFSETQ. J was trimmed by 2 bases and V by 3 bases; bases with no gene match: 3. The CDR3 DNA reads TGCGCCAGCAGCTGGGGGGGGTTCACAGATACGCAGTATTTT. Its translation is CASSWGGFTDTQYF.

The chain recombines TRBV10-3 with TRBJ2-1; TRBD2 matches at 9 bases. The trim removed 6 bases at V and 0 bases at J, leaving 6 bases unmatched. The CDR3 runs 16 residues. Looked up from germline, CDR1 is ENHRY and CDR2 is SYGVKD. CDR3 region: CAISPISGSSYNEQFF. CDR3 sequence (DNA): TGTGCCATCAGCCCGATTAGCGGGAGCTCCTACAATGAGCAGTTCTTC.

This chain connects TRBV4-1 to TRBJ2-7; 15 nucleotides align to TRBD2. The CDR3 totals 17 residues. Germline trimming cut 0 bases from V and 3 bases from J; bases unmatched to any gene: 3. Germline CDR1 is MGHRA and CDR2 is YSYEKL. CDR3 sequence: CASSQEGLAGGNYEQYF. The DNA for the CDR3 is TGCGCCAGCAGCCAAGAAGGACTAGCGGGAGGGAACTACGAGCAGTACTTC.

This chain uses TRBV7-9 with TRBJ1-1, with a tentative D call TRBD1 (6 bases). This CDR3 has 14 amino acids. Deletions cut 8 bases from V and 3 bases from J, with 16 bases between. Germline V CDR1 and CDR2: SEHNR, FQNEAQ (reference sequence). The CDR3 DNA follows: TGTGCCAGCGGGCAGGGAGGGGGGTACACTGAAGCTTTCTTT. This encodes CASGQGGGYTEAFF.

The genes are TRBV16 and TRBJ2-5, with 11 bases that match TRBD1. The germline V gene has CDR1 KGHSY and CDR2 FQNENV. There are 16 residues in the CDR3. The V and J ends lost 2 bases and 0 bases, in that order; junction bases with no gene match: 2. The CDR3 bases are TGTGCCAGCAGCCAAGGGACAGGGGGAAACCAAGAGACCCAGTACTTC. It yields the protein CASSQGTGGNQETQYF.

The V gene is TRBV6-1, the J gene TRBJ2-2, with 9 bases matching TRBD2. Per the germline V gene, CDR1 is MNHNS and CDR2 is SASEGT. The CDR3 consists of 15 residues. V was pared by 4 bases and J by 6 bases, with 6 bases of the junction left unmatched. The CDR3 here is CASSAGSGSAGELFF. CDR3 nucleotides: TGTGCCAGCAGTGCCGGTAGCGGGAGTGCCGGGGAGCTGTTTTTT.

The chain uses TRBV4-3 and TRBJ2-1; tentative D call: TRBD2 (8 bases). Germline-derived CDR1 and CDR2 are LGHNA and YSLEER. The ends were cut back, 4 bases at V and 8 bases at J, with 24 bases in the middle. This CDR3 comprises 17 residues. CDR3 coding DNA: TGCGCCAGCAGCCTCCAACTTAGCGGGGAAGGGGGCCATGAGCAGTTCTTC. As protein: CASSLQLSGEGGHEQFF.

This clone was seen a single time. The chain has TRBV5-6 and TRBJ1-2, with 8 bases that match TRBD1. This CDR3 spans 15 amino acids. The V and J ends lost 4 bases and 0 bases, in that order; junction bases with no gene match: 5. Germline assignment: CDR1 SGHDT and CDR2 YYEEEE. The CDR3 loop is CASSPGGQANYGYTF. Written as DNA, the CDR3 is TGTGCCAGCAGCCCAGGGGGACAGGCTAACTATGGCTACACCTTC.

The chain joins TRBV7-6 to TRBJ2-5, with TRBD1 identical over 9 bases. Trimming cost V 5 bases and J 2 bases; bases outside gene matches: 9. Germline CDR1 and CDR2: SGHVS and FNYEAQ. The CDR3 has 16 amino acids. The CDR3 here is CASSPGTGTGQETQYF. CDR3 nucleotides: TGTGCCAGCAGCCCAGGGACAGGGACGGGTCAAGAGACCCAGTACTTC.

V gene TRBV30 combines with J gene TRBJ2-1, with TRBD1 matching over 12 bases. With 0 bases clipped from V and 8 bases from J, the junction kept 8 bases outside the gene matches. The CDR3 runs 16 residues. Per the germline V gene, CDR1 is GTSNPN and CDR2 is SVGIG (reference sequence). CDR3 DNA sequence: TGTGCCTGGAGTGTAGTACCGGGACAGGGGGCAGATGAGCAGTTCTTC. Amino acid sequence: CAWSVVPGQGADEQFF.